These 3 T cell receptor beta chains came from one sample sequenced in a study of blood T cell repertoires in COVID-19. TCRdb keeps only in-frame clones here, not all; method: immunoSEQ multiplex PCR. Found here are approximately 150,000 clones, 87% of them singletons; the top ten hold 0.75% to 0.95%. The specimen was peripheral blood. The receptor set was obtained from a woman aged 45 to 65 with acute or convalescent COVID-19.

This clone was detected only once. The chain carries TRBV27 and TRBJ2-1, with 14 positions matching TRBD2. This CDR3 region has 16 residues. In germline, CDR1 is MNHEY, CDR2 SMNVEV (reference sequence). After removal of 3 bases from V and 6 bases from J, the junction contained 4 bases not matched to a gene. DNA for the CDR3: TGTGCCAGCAGTTTCCCGGGACTAGCGGGAGTCAATGAGCAGTTCTTC. Translation gives CASSFPGLAGVNEQFF.

This clone appeared a few times. The sample carries other DNA sequences with the same CDR3. This rearrangement joins TRBV2 to TRBJ2-7; TRBD1 aligns across 8 bases. This CDR3 region has 14 residues. Germline V lookup: CDR1 SNHLY, CDR2 FYNNEI. Unmatched junction bases numbered 5, after V lost 3 bases and J lost 4 bases. This CDR3 is CASSEGTGLYEQYF. CDR3 DNA: TGTGCCAGCAGTGAGGGGACAGGTTTATACGAGCAGTACTTC.

This sequence joins TRBV19 and TRBJ1-1; TRBD1 matches at 9 bases. The CDR3 loop spans 13 amino acids. The J segment lost 5 bases and the V segment lost 8 bases, leaving 6 bases of the junction unmatched. The germline V gene has CDR1 LNHDA and CDR2 SQIVND (reference sequence). This chain's CDR3 is CASAGTGNTEAFF. CDR3 bases: TGTGCCAGTGCCGGGACAGGGAATACTGAAGCTTTCTTT.